These 26 T cell receptor beta chains came from one sample sequenced in a study of shared clonotypes between healthy human individuals. The assay was immunoSEQ multiplex PCR, and TCRdb's table has in-frame clones only and misses some. The table shows fewer than 550,000 clones, with 75% to 80% occurring only once. The material sequenced was PBMCs. The receptor source for this set is a woman between 40 and 50 years old in good health. Some clones in this sample may be carry-over from other donors' samples.

This clone was seen a handful of times. This rearrangement joins TRBV28 to TRBJ2-7; perhaps TRBD1 as D (6 bases). The CDR3 length is 15 residues. Germline assignment: CDR1 MDHEN and CDR2 SYDVKM. V shed 4 bases and J shed 0 bases, with 13 bases lying between them. CDR3 coding DNA: TGTGCCAGCAGTTCTACAGGGACCAGCTCCTACGAGCAGTACTTC. Its protein is CASSSTGTSSYEQYF.

The chain carries TRBV15 and TRBJ2-5, with 8 bases lining up with TRBD2. Trimming took 2 bases from V and 1 from J; bases not matched to a gene: 3. Germline values: CDR1 LNHNV, CDR2 YYDKDF (reference sequence). The length of the CDR3 is 15 residues. The CDR3: CATSRLAGGQETQYF. The CDR3 region has the DNA TGTGCCACCAGCAGACTAGCGGGTGGCCAAGAGACCCAGTACTTC.

The chain has TRBV5-1 and TRBJ2-7; D remains ambiguous. This CDR3 is built from 14 residues. Germline V gene data show CDR1 as SGHRS and CDR2 as YFSETQ. Trimming removed 4 bases at V and 2 bases at J, with 13 bases between. The CDR3 DNA sequence: TGCGCCAGCAGCCGTGAAACGATCACCTACGAGCAGTACTTC. Translation gives CASSRETITYEQYF.

This sequence joins TRBV30 and TRBJ1-1; possibly TRBD1 for D (6 bases). This CDR3 is built from 13 residues. V shed 0 bases and J shed 3 bases, with 8 bases lying between them. CDR1 and CDR2 (germline): GTSNPN, SVGIG (reference sequence). This CDR3 is CAWSVSGDTEAFF. The CDR3 DNA follows: TGTGCCTGGAGTGTATCAGGGGACACTGAAGCTTTCTTT.

This clone showed up many times. The chain uses TRBV19 and TRBJ1-1; 8 bases fit TRBD1. Germline V gene data show CDR1 as LNHDA and CDR2 as SQIVND (reference sequence). V lost 3 bases and J lost 1; bases outside the gene matches: 7. CDR3 length equals 16 residues. CDR3 bases: TGTGCCAGTAGTATGAGGACAGGGTGGGAGAACACTGAAGCTTTCTTT. Its translation: CASSMRTGWENTEAFF.

This clone was seen many times. The genes are TRBV7-9 and TRBJ1-3; TRBD1 agrees at 8 bases. The V gene's germline CDR1 is SEHNR and CDR2 FQNEAQ (reference sequence). Germline trimming cut 1 base from V and 2 bases from J; bases unmatched to any gene: 4. The CDR3 loop spans 16 amino acids. CDR3: CASSLDGRGPGNTIYF. As DNA, the CDR3 is TGTGCCAGCAGCTTAGATGGCAGGGGGCCTGGAAACACCATATATTTT.

The V and J genes are TRBV7-3 and TRBJ2-1; TRBD2 matches at 9 bases. Germline-derived CDR1 and CDR2 are SGHTA and FQGTGA. The ends lost 3 bases at V and 7 bases at J; junction bases unmatched: 10. This CDR3 spans 16 amino acids. The CDR3 DNA sequence: TGTGCCAGCAGCTTTCTAATAGCGGGAGTGGGGAATGAGCAGTTCTTC. Translated, it gives CASSFLIAGVGNEQFF.

This clone has a single count. The chain employs TRBV14 and TRBJ2-3; 7 nucleotides agree with TRBD1. The CDR3 is made up of 14 amino acids. Trimming cost V 4 bases and J 5 bases; bases outside gene matches: 6. In germline, CDR1 is SGHDN, CDR2 FVKESK. CDR3 in DNA: TGTGCCAGCAGCCCTCGACAGGGTAGAGATACGCAGTATTTT. Protein product: CASSPRQGRDTQYF.

The gene calls are TRBV27 and TRBJ2-7; TRBD2 is a possible D gene (6 bases). The germline V and J ends were trimmed by 0 bases and 5 bases, with 17 bases remaining between them. The CDR3 is made up of 16 amino acids. CDR1 and CDR2 from the germline V gene are MNHEY and SMNVEV (reference sequence). The CDR3 region has the DNA TGTGCCAGCAGTTTATCCCATTCGGGAGTAACCCACGAGCAGTACTTC. Translated, it gives CASSLSHSGVTHEQYF.

This clone was recorded a few times. This chain joins TRBV18 and TRBJ2-7; the match to TRBD2 covers 7 bases. The CDR3 extends over 16 amino acids. The V gene end was trimmed by 6 bases and the J gene end by 4 bases; junction bases not matched to a gene: 15. The germline V gene encodes CDR1 KGHSH and CDR2 LQKENI. CDR3 region: CASSNQGASGLYEQYF. The DNA of the CDR3 is TGTGCCAGCTCCAACCAAGGGGCTAGCGGTTTGTACGAGCAGTACTTC.

The V and J genes are TRBV9 and TRBJ2-1; D call uncertain. The CDR3 is 14 residues long. The germline V gene has CDR1 SGDLS and CDR2 YYNGEE. Between the trimmed V and J ends, which lost 0 bases and 4 bases, there was a span of 8 bases. The chain's CDR3 is CASSVAADYNEQFF. CDR3 DNA: TGTGCCAGCAGCGTAGCGGCCGATTACAATGAGCAGTTCTTC.

The chain carries TRBV7-6 and TRBJ1-4, with no clear D. Germline assignment: CDR1 SGHVS and CDR2 FNYEAQ. The CDR3 sequence is 14 residues long. V dropped 3 bases and J dropped 8 bases, with 13 bases sitting between them. CDR3 DNA: TGTGCCAGCAGCTTTGCGGCGGGTTCAGAAAAACTGTTTTTT. The encoded protein is CASSFAAGSEKLFF.

The rearrangement links TRBV7-9 to TRBJ1-6; perhaps TRBD1 as D (5 bases). V shed 5 bases and J shed 10 bases, with 12 bases lying between them. Germline V gene sequence: CDR1 SEHNR, CDR2 FQNEAQ (reference sequence). The CDR3 runs to 13 residues. DNA of the CDR3: TGTGCCAGCAGCCCAGGCTGGGGGTCACCCCTCCACTTT. It encodes CASSPGWGSPLHF.

The chain links TRBV10-2 to TRBJ1-5; TRBD1 is a possible D gene (5 bases). The germline V gene has CDR1 WSHSY and CDR2 SAAADI. The CDR3 covers 16 residues. V shed 0 bases and J shed 0 bases, with 9 bases lying between them. CDR3 DNA sequence: TGCGCCAGCAGTGAGTCGACAGCCTATAGCAATCAGCCCCAGCATTTT. Translated: CASSESTAYSNQPQHF.

The chain employs TRBV5-6 and TRBJ2-5, with 8 bases lining up with TRBD1. The J call may be mistaken, given a closer DNA end match to TRBJ2-7. The germline V gene has CDR1 SGHDT and CDR2 YYEEEE. The length of the CDR3 is 16 residues. The CDR3 nucleotides read TGTGCCAGCAGCTTGCGGACAGGGTTTCTCGTGTACGAGCAGTACTTC. This translates into CASSLRTGFLVYEQYF.

This clone was counted only a few times. This rearrangement joins TRBV4-2 to TRBJ2-7, with D uncertain. The CDR3 length is 15 residues. The V end lost 1 base, the J end lost 5 bases, and 15 bases lay between the germline ends. The germline V gene has CDR1 LGHNA and CDR2 YNFKEQ. CDR3 in DNA: TGTGCCAGCAGCCAAGGAGCGCCGCCGGCCGACGAGCAGTACTTC. The encoded protein is CASSQGAPPADEQYF.

V is TRBV15 and J is TRBJ1-2; D is perhaps TRBD1 (5 bases). The CDR3 runs to 14 residues. V gave up 4 bases and J gave up 2 bases, with 11 bases separating them. The germline gives CDR1 LNHNV, CDR2 YYDKDF (reference sequence). The CDR3 loop reads CATSMGGDNYGYTF. The CDR3 DNA is TGTGCCACCAGCATGGGGGGGGACAACTATGGCTACACCTTC. Filled out from reference TRBV15 and TRBJ1-2, the complete variable domain reads DAMVIQNPRYQVTQFGKPVTLSCSQTLNHNVMYWYQQKSSQAPKLLFHYYDKDFNNEADTPDNFQSRRPNTSFCFLDIRSPGLGDTAMYLCATSMGGDNYGYTFGSGTRLTVV.

The CDR3 nucleotides are TGTGCCAGCAGACCCCTAGCGGGAGAGCTCACAGATACGCAGTATTTT. The encoded protein is CASRPLAGELTDTQYF. The V call is TRBV28, the J call TRBJ2-3; TRBD2 matches 10 bases. This CDR3 is 16 amino acids long. V shed 6 bases, J shed 2 bases, and the junction held 8 bases outside the gene matches. Germline CDR1 and CDR2: MDHEN and SYDVKM. The variable domain in full, with the rest retrieved from reference TRBV28 and TRBJ2-3, is DVKVTQSSRYLVKRTGEKVFLECVQDMDHENMFWYRQDPGLGLRLIYFSYDVKMKEKGDIPEGYSVSREKKERFSLILESASTNQTSMYLCASRPLAGELTDTQYFGPGTRLTVL.

The chain couples TRBV18 to TRBJ2-7; D is possibly TRBD1 (5 bases). This CDR3 is built from 14 residues. With 3 bases removed from V and 3 bases from J, the gap between germline ends came to 12 bases. Germline V CDR1 and CDR2: KGHSH, LQKENI. CDR3 protein: CASSPAGKDYEQYF. CDR3 in DNA: TGTGCCAGCTCACCGGCAGGGAAGGACTACGAGCAGTACTTC. Supplemented by reference TRBV18 and TRBJ2-7, the full variable domain reads NAGVMQNPRHLVRRRGQEARLRCSPMKGHSHVYWYRQLPEEGLKFMVYLQKENIIDESGMPKERFSAEFPKEGPSILRIQQVVRGDSAAYFCASSPAGKDYEQYFGPGTRLTVT.

The chain couples TRBV28 to TRBJ1-5, with D unresolved. Trimming took 3 bases from V and 2 from J, leaving 8 bases between them. The CDR3 consists of 14 residues. Germline V gives CDR1 MDHEN, CDR2 SYDVKM. The CDR3 loop reads CASSLGSGNQPQHF. CDR3 bases: TGTGCCAGCAGTTTGGGGTCGGGCAATCAGCCCCAGCATTTT.

This sequence joins TRBV7-2 and TRBJ2-3; 9 nucleotides match TRBD2. The CDR3 totals 14 residues. CDR1 SGHTA and CDR2 FQGNSA come from the germline V gene. V lost 3 bases, J lost 4 bases, and 2 bases stayed unmatched. The CDR3 DNA sequence: TGTGCCAGCAGCTTGGGACTAGCCCCAGATACGCAGTATTTT. Residues: CASSLGLAPDTQYF.

This clone is a singleton in its sample. The V call is TRBV14, the J call TRBJ2-7; 12 nucleotides agree with TRBD1. CDR3 length equals 17 residues. V was pared by 4 bases and J by 1 base, with 8 bases of the junction left unmatched. Per germline, CDR1 SGHDN and CDR2 FVKESK. The DNA for the CDR3 is TGTGCCAGCAGCCCTACCCCGGGACAGGGGGCATCCTACGAGCAGTACTTC. Translated, it gives CASSPTPGQGASYEQYF.

The chain combines TRBV5-1 with TRBJ2-2; 8 bases fit TRBD2. Per the germline V gene, CDR1 is SGHRS and CDR2 is YFSETQ. V shed 0 bases, J shed 6 bases, and the junction held 4 bases outside the gene matches. This CDR3 spans 15 amino acids. In nucleotides, the CDR3 is TGCGCCAGCAGCTTGGTAGCGGGAAAGGCCGGGGAGCTGTTTTTT. Encoded protein: CASSLVAGKAGELFF.

The chain uses TRBV7-2 and TRBJ2-7; TRBD2 matches at 13 bases. The CDR3 covers 14 residues. Looked up from germline, CDR1 is SGHTA and CDR2 is FQGNSA. V gave up 4 bases and J gave up 4 bases; unmatched junction bases: 1. CDR3: CASSSTSGRYEQYF. The DNA for the CDR3 is TGTGCCAGCAGCTCGACTAGCGGGAGGTACGAGCAGTACTTC.

This sequence joins TRBV28 and TRBJ2-7; D is perhaps TRBD1 (5 bases). This CDR3 has 13 amino acids. Per germline, CDR1 MDHEN and CDR2 SYDVKM. Trimming took off 10 bases at V and 4 bases at J, with 17 bases between the two ends. The CDR3 loop is CATSGQIIYEQYF. In nucleotides, the CDR3 is TGTGCCACCTCAGGACAAATCATTTACGAGCAGTACTTC.

This clone has only a few counts. The chain employs TRBV29-1 and TRBJ1-1; 9 bases are a match to TRBD1. The CDR3 has 13 residues. Germline CDR1 SQVTM, CDR2 ANQGSEA. Trimming took 7 bases from V and 3 from J; bases not matched to a gene: 6. The CDR3 spells CSASDRGDTEAFF. The CDR3 bases are TGCAGCGCCTCGGACAGGGGAGACACTGAAGCTTTCTTT.